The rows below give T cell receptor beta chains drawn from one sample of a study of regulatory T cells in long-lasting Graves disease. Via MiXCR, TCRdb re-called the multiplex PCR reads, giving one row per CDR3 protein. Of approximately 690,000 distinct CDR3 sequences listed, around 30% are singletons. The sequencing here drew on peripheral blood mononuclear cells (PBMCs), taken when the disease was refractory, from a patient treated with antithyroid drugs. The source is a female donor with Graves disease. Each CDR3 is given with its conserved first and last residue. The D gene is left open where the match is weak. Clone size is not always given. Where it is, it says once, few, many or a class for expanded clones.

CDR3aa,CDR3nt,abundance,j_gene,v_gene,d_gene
CASRSTGGTNEKLFF,TGTGCCAGCAGGTCAACAGGGGGGACTAATGAAAAACTGTTTTTT,many,TRBJ1-4,TRBV2,TRBD1
CASSEYPGTFF,TGCGCCAGCAGTGAGTACCCCGGGACTTTCTTT,few,TRBJ1-1,TRBV10-2,.
CSARNQRTYEQYF,TGCAGTGCTAGAAACCAGCGGACCTACGAGCAGTACTTC,.,TRBJ2-7,TRBV20-1,.
CASSEFLGAPLHF,TGTGCCAGCAGTGAATTTCTTGGTGCACCCCTCCACTTT,.,TRBJ1-6,TRBV6-2/TRBV6-3,.
CASSTGRQETQYF,TGTGCCAGCAGCACGGGACGGCAAGAGACCCAGTACTTC,few,TRBJ2-5,TRBV13,.
CASSVGFGNQPQHF,TGTGCCAGCAGTGTGGGGTTCGGCAATCAGCCCCAGCATTTT,few,TRBJ1-5,TRBV2,.
CASSYSYRYTEAFF,TGTGCCAGCAGTTACTCGTACAGGTACACTGAAGCTTTCTTT,few,TRBJ1-1,TRBV6-2/TRBV6-3,.
CATASSGETQYF,TGTGCCACCGCCTCTTCCGGGGAGACCCAGTACTTC,many,TRBJ2-5,TRBV27,.
CASRFLGGLIDTEAFF,TGTGCCAGTAGGTTCCTCGGGGGGCTAATCGACACTGAAGCTTTCTTT,.,TRBJ1-1,TRBV19,.
CARGREPREQYF,TGTGCCAGGGGGCGGGAACCGAGGGAGCAGTACTTC,.,TRBJ2-7,TRBV13,.
CASRPTHQGGYTF,TGTGCCAGCAGGCCTACTCATCAGGGAGGCTACACCTTC,few,TRBJ1-2,TRBV28,.
CASGGPANTGELFF,TGTGCCAGCGGGGGGCCTGCGAACACCGGGGAGCTGTTTTTT,many,TRBJ2-2,TRBV2,.
CSALGDQGSNEKLFF,TGCAGTGCCCTCGGGGATCAGGGAAGTAATGAAAAACTGTTTTTT,.,TRBJ1-4,TRBV20-1,.
CASSPVKGTNEKLFF,TGTGCCAGCTCACCGGTGAAAGGAACTAATGAAAAACTGTTTTTT,few,TRBJ1-4,TRBV18,.
CSGASAGTYNEQFF,TGCAGTGGGGCGTCGGCGGGCACATACAATGAGCAGTTCTTC,.,TRBJ2-1,TRBV20-1,.
CAIRLAGEETQYF,TGTGCCATCAGATTAGCGGGAGAGGAGACCCAGTACTTC,few,TRBJ2-5,TRBV10-3,TRBD2
CASSPTYREDGYTF,TGTGCCAGCAGTCCTACCTACAGGGAGGATGGCTACACCTTC,many,TRBJ1-2,TRBV6-1,.